The 30 T cell receptor beta chains in this list originate from one sample, sequenced in a study of blood T cell repertoires in COVID-19. Clones were read by immunoSEQ multiplex PCR, and TCRdb kept only the in-frame ones, dropping some. The sample comprises a few hundred thousand clones, about 87% of which are singletons, and around 8.9% rests with the top ten. Sequenced material: PBMCs or T cells enriched from blood (not recorded which). All receptors come from a woman under 30 who had recovered from COVID-19.

The rearrangement uses TRBV5-1 and TRBJ2-7, with 7 bases lining up with TRBD2. Germline values: CDR1 SGHRS, CDR2 YFSETQ. Trimming removed 0 bases from V and 1 base from J; junction bases left unmatched: 10. The length of the CDR3 is 17 residues. Here the CDR3 DNA reads TGCGCCAGCAGCTTGGCCTCGTGGCGGGAGTGGTCCTACGAGCAGTACTTC. It specifies CASSLASWREWSYEQYF.

The V and J genes are TRBV14 and TRBJ2-1, with no clear D. The CDR3 runs 14 residues. CDR1 and CDR2 from the germline V gene are SGHDN and FVKESK. With 3 bases removed from V and 2 bases from J, the gap between germline ends came to 8 bases. The chain's CDR3 is CASSHEFTYNEQFF. CDR3 DNA sequence: TGTGCCAGCAGCCACGAGTTTACCTACAATGAGCAGTTCTTC.

DNA of the CDR3: TGTGCCAGCAGTGAAAGACTAAGTGGAACCTACAATGAGCAGTTCTTC. Amino acid sequence: CASSERLSGTYNEQFF. This sequence joins TRBV2 and TRBJ2-1, with D tentatively TRBD2 (5 bases). The CDR3 has 16 residues. CDR1 is SNHLY and CDR2 is FYNNEI in the germline V gene. Trimming took off 2 bases at V and 2 bases at J, with 13 bases between the two ends.

The J gene is TRBJ2-1, the V gene TRBV5-4; no clear D gene. CDR3 length equals 16 residues. CDR1 and CDR2 (germline): SGHNT, YYREEE (reference sequence). Trimming removed 0 bases at V and 6 bases at J, with 16 bases between. The CDR3 nucleotides read TGTGCCAGCAGCTTGGGACTGGAGATGAGTGGCAATGAGCAGTTCTTC. It codes for CASSLGLEMSGNEQFF.

V usage is TRBV4-1 and J usage is TRBJ1-3; D not certain. Trimming took 4 bases from V and 0 from J, leaving 10 bases between them. The length of the CDR3 is 15 residues. Germline CDR1 and CDR2: MGHRA and YSYEKL. In DNA, the CDR3 is TGCGCCAGCAGCCCGAGAATTAGCTCTGGAAACACCATATATTTT. This translates into CASSPRISSGNTIYF.

The chain is built from TRBV4-3 and TRBJ2-7; D is possibly TRBD1 (6 bases). The germline V gene encodes CDR1 LGHNA and CDR2 YSLEER. Trimming took off 0 bases at V and 3 bases at J, with 18 bases between the two ends. CDR3 length: 17 residues. The CDR3 DNA reads TGCGCCAGCAGCCAAGAATTAAAGGTGGGGGCCTACTACGAGCAGTACTTC. This translates into CASSQELKVGAYYEQYF.

This clone showed up just a few times. This chain links TRBV7-2 with TRBJ2-3, with TRBD2 matching 9 bases. CDR1 and CDR2 (germline): SGHTA, FQGNSA. This CDR3 comprises 18 residues. V lost 6 bases, J lost 4 bases, and 17 bases stayed unmatched. CDR3 residues: CASRLDGMRGGESDTQYF. The CDR3 bases are TGTGCCAGCAGGCTTGACGGGATGCGGGGGGGCGAGTCAGATACGCAGTATTTT.

The chain uses TRBV7-9 and TRBJ1-1; D possibly corresponds to TRBD1 (5 bases). The CDR3 is made up of 12 amino acids. Deletions cut 1 base from V and 8 bases from J, with 8 bases between. Per the germline V gene, CDR1 is SEHNR and CDR2 is FQNEAQ (reference sequence). CDR3 region: CASSLGGPEAFF. The CDR3 DNA reads as TGTGCCAGCAGCTTAGGGGGCCCCGAAGCTTTCTTT.

The genes are TRBV10-3 and TRBJ1-2; 7 bases line up with TRBD1. J was trimmed by 2 bases and V by 3 bases; bases with no gene match: 9. Germline V gives CDR1 ENHRY, CDR2 SYGVKD. The CDR3 totals 16 residues. CDR3 residues: CAISDPGTASNYGYTF. Here the CDR3 DNA reads TGTGCCATCAGTGATCCCGGGACAGCCTCCAACTATGGCTACACCTTC.

The count of this clone is one. The V call is TRBV7-8, the J call TRBJ1-1; unclear D gene. This CDR3 contains 14 residues. CDR1 is SGHVS, CDR2 FQNEAQ, per germline. Trimming cost V 5 bases and J 5 bases, with 15 bases left between them. The CDR3 DNA sequence: TGTGCCAGCAGCCCCCAGGAGGGATGGACTGAAGCTTTCTTT. Its translation is CASSPQEGWTEAFF.

V gene TRBV7-8 combines with J gene TRBJ2-7; 8 bases are a match to TRBD2. CDR1 SGHVS and CDR2 FQNEAQ come from the germline V gene. The CDR3 is made up of 14 amino acids. With V trimmed by 3 bases and J by 6 bases, 7 bases remained unmatched. The CDR3 nucleotides are TGTGCCAGCAGCTTGGGGCGGGGGGCAGGCGAGCAGTACTTC. It yields the protein CASSLGRGAGEQYF.

The chain carries TRBV28 and TRBJ2-7; D is perhaps TRBD2 (6 bases). Germline CDR1 is MDHEN and CDR2 is SYDVKM. The CDR3 runs 18 residues. V was clipped by 5 bases and J by 0 bases, with 23 bases between them. The CDR3 spells CASSLPSLAGKPSYEQYF. The CDR3 nucleotides read TGTGCCAGCAGTCTCCCGAGCCTCGCGGGGAAACCCTCCTACGAGCAGTACTTC.

In nucleotides, the CDR3 is TGCAGCGTGACAGGCCGCGACAGGGGGGAATATGGCTACACCTTC. Its translation: CSVTGRDRGEYGYTF. This sequence joins TRBV29-1 and TRBJ1-2; TRBD1 matches at 9 bases. Losses at the gene ends were 6 bases for V and 5 bases for J; bases not matched to a gene: 13. The CDR3 length is 15 residues. In germline, CDR1 is SQVTM, CDR2 ANQGSEA.

The chain carries TRBV5-4 and TRBJ1-6; D perhaps matches TRBD1 (5 bases). CDR1 and CDR2 from the germline V gene are SGHNT and YYREEE (reference sequence). Trimming cost V 5 bases and J 9 bases, with 15 bases left between them. The CDR3 sequence is 14 residues long. CDR3 amino acids: CASSTLGGGSPLHF. CDR3 bases: TGTGCCAGCAGTACTCTGGGGGGTGGTTCACCCCTCCACTTT.

The chain recombines TRBV5-1 with TRBJ2-2; TRBD2 is a possible D gene (5 bases). The CDR3 has 15 amino acids. Germline V lookup: CDR1 SGHRS, CDR2 YFSETQ. The ends were cut back, 6 bases at V and 6 bases at J, with 18 bases in the middle. Here the CDR3 DNA reads TGCGCCAGCAACAGCCTAGCTAGGATACCCGGGGAGCTGTTTTTT. It specifies CASNSLARIPGELFF.

The CDR3 bases are TGTGCCAGCTCACTTGGGCCTGTCGGGAACACTGAAGCTTTCTTT. Translating gives CASSLGPVGNTEAFF. This chain uses TRBV18 with TRBJ1-1; D unclear. The germline gives CDR1 KGHSH, CDR2 LQKENI. CDR3 length: 15 amino acids. Between the trimmed V and J ends, which lost 4 bases and 1 base, there was a span of 13 bases. Using reference TRBV18 and TRBJ1-1 for the parts outside the CDR3, the full variable domain is NAGVMQNPRHLVRRRGQEARLRCSPMKGHSHVYWYRQLPEEGLKFMVYLQKENIIDESGMPKERFSAEFPKEGPSILRIQQVVRGDSAAYFCASSLGPVGNTEAFFGQGTRLTVV.

Turning to this clone: Other DNA variants within this sample encode the same CDR3. J is TRBJ2-7 and V is TRBV5-1; 9 bases line up with TRBD1. This CDR3 spans 15 amino acids. The ends lost 0 bases at V and 4 bases at J; junction bases unmatched: 5. Germline CDR1 is SGHRS and CDR2 is YFSETQ. CDR3 loop: CASSLAPDRGYEQYF. The DNA of the CDR3 is TGCGCCAGCAGCTTGGCCCCGGACAGGGGATACGAGCAGTACTTC.

The V and J genes are TRBV7-2 and TRBJ2-2; D is possibly TRBD1 (6 bases). The germline V and J ends were trimmed by 6 bases and 1 base, with 12 bases remaining between them. Germline V gene data show CDR1 as SGHTA and CDR2 as FQGNSA. This CDR3 region has 15 residues. The DNA of the CDR3 is TGTGCCAGCAGGCACAGGGTGTTGAACACCGGGGAGCTGTTTTTT. It codes for CASRHRVLNTGELFF.

The chain carries TRBV24-1 and TRBJ2-7, with TRBD1 identical over 11 bases. J lost 5 bases, V lost 2 bases, and 7 bases had no gene match. Germline values: CDR1 KGHDR, CDR2 SFDVKD. The CDR3 runs 16 residues. The CDR3 reads CATSDSTGQGADEQYF. The CDR3 bases are TGTGCCACCAGTGATTCTACCGGACAGGGGGCGGACGAGCAGTACTTC.

The genes are TRBV11-2 and TRBJ1-2; D possibly corresponds to TRBD1 (6 bases). The CDR3 covers 14 residues. The V gene's germline CDR1 is SGHAT and CDR2 FQNNGV. V shed 4 bases and J shed 4 bases, with 13 bases lying between them. CDR3 sequence: CASSSNTGSYGYTF. The CDR3 region has the DNA TGTGCCAGCAGCTCAAATACAGGGTCCTATGGCTACACCTTC.

The chain combines TRBV4-1 with TRBJ1-2, with 8 bases that match TRBD1. CDR3 size: 16 residues. The V gene end was trimmed by 4 bases and the J gene end by 5 bases; junction bases not matched to a gene: 12. Per germline, CDR1 MGHRA and CDR2 YSYEKL. As DNA, the CDR3 is TGCGCCAGCAGCCTCGTCTCGACAGGGGCAGAATATGGCTACACCTTC. Amino acids: CASSLVSTGAEYGYTF.

The V and J genes are TRBV19 and TRBJ1-5, with D possibly being TRBD1 (5 bases). With 2 bases removed from V and 3 bases from J, the gap between germline ends came to 8 bases. The CDR3 has 14 residues. CDR1 and CDR2 from the germline V gene are LNHDA and SQIVND (reference sequence). Written as DNA, the CDR3 is TGTGCCAGTAGTATAAGACAGACCAATCAGCCCCAGCATTTT. Translated: CASSIRQTNQPQHF.

The rearrangement links TRBV6-1 to TRBJ2-7; 7 bases align to TRBD1. With V trimmed by 3 bases and J by 1 base, 6 bases remained unmatched. The CDR3 has 15 residues. Germline V gives CDR1 MNHNS, CDR2 SASEGT. This chain's CDR3 is CASSDISDRSYEQYF. CDR3 DNA sequence: TGTGCCAGCAGTGATATATCGGACAGGTCCTACGAGCAGTACTTC.

The CDR3 DNA follows: TGCGCCAGCAGCGAAACGACAGGGATGGGGCTCGAGCAGTACTTC. It encodes CASSETTGMGLEQYF. V and J are TRBV5-1 and TRBJ2-7; 7 bases fit TRBD1. The CDR3 extends over 15 amino acids. V lost 4 bases to trimming and J lost 6 bases; unmatched junction nucleotides: 13. Germline loops: CDR1 SGHRS, CDR2 YFSETQ.

This chain joins TRBV12-3 or TRBV12-4 and TRBJ2-5; 8 nucleotides match TRBD2. V lost 8 bases to trimming and J lost 4 bases; unmatched junction nucleotides: 6. The CDR3 sequence is 13 residues long. The CDR3 nucleotides are TGTGCCAGCTCTTGGGCGGGGGGAGAGACCCAGTACTTC. The encoded protein is CASSWAGGETQYF.

This chain connects TRBV7-9 to TRBJ2-2, with a weak D call TRBD2 (6 bases). The CDR3 sequence is 17 residues long. V gave up 5 bases and J gave up 8 bases, with 24 bases separating them. Germline CDR1 and CDR2: SEHNR and FQNEAQ (reference sequence). CDR3 protein: CASSPSKVGGIAGELFF. The CDR3 coding sequence is TGTGCCAGCAGCCCCTCGAAGGTCGGCGGGATAGCGGGGGAGCTGTTTTTT.

V usage is TRBV10-3 and J usage is TRBJ1-1; 8 nucleotides agree with TRBD1. The V segment lost 2 bases and the J segment 7 bases; nucleotides outside the gene matches: 9. Germline V CDR1 and CDR2: ENHRY, SYGVKD. The CDR3 is 15 residues long. Here the CDR3 reads CAISEADRVFGEAFF. The CDR3 DNA sequence: TGTGCCATCAGTGAGGCGGACAGGGTGTTCGGTGAAGCTTTCTTT.

This clone was detected only once. The chain uses TRBV15 and TRBJ1-6; D is unclear. The CDR3 loop spans 16 amino acids. CDR1 and CDR2 (germline): LNHNV, YYDKDF (reference sequence). Trimming pared 0 bases from V and 9 bases from J, leaving 15 bases between. CDR3 DNA sequence: TGTGCCACCAGCAGAGATGGCGGCAGTTCGGGTTCACCCCTCCACTTT. Translated: CATSRDGGSSGSPLHF. The full variable domain, in which reference TRBV15 and TRBJ1-6 provide the parts outside the CDR3, is DAMVIQNPRYQVTQFGKPVTLSCSQTLNHNVMYWYQQKSSQAPKLLFHYYDKDFNNEADTPDNFQSRRPNTSFCFLDIRSPGLGDTAMYLCATSRDGGSSGSPLHFGNGTRLTVT.

The rearrangement joins TRBV7-2 to TRBJ1-5; D is possibly TRBD1 (5 bases). The CDR3 is 14 residues long. Germline CDR1 and CDR2: SGHTA and FQGNSA. Trimming took 5 bases from V and 6 from J, leaving 14 bases between them. CDR3: CASSRREGVQPQHF. The CDR3 DNA reads TGTGCCAGCAGCCGCAGAGAAGGGGTTCAGCCCCAGCATTTT.

This clone occurred a few times. The V and J genes are TRBV18 and TRBJ1-4, with TRBD1 matching over 10 bases. The J segment lost 5 bases and the V segment lost 3 bases, leaving 0 bases of the junction unmatched. The germline gives CDR1 KGHSH, CDR2 LQKENI. The CDR3 contains 14 residues. CDR3 residues: CASSPGQGNEKLFF. DNA of the CDR3: TGTGCCAGCTCACCGGGACAGGGGAATGAAAAACTGTTTTTT.